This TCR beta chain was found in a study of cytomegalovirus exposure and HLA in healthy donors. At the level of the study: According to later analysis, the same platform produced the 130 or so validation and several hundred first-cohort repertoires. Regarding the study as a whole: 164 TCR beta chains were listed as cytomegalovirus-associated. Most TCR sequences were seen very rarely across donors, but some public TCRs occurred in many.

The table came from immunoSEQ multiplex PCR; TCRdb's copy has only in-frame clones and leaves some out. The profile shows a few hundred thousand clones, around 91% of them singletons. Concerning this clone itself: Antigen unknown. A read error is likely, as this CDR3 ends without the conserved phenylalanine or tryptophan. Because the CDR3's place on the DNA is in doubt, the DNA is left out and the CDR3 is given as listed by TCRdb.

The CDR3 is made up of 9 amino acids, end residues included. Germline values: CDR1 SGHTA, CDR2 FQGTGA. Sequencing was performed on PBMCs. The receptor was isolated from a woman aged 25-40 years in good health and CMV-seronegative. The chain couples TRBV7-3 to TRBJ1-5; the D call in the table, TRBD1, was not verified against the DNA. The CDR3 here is CASSYRRTG.